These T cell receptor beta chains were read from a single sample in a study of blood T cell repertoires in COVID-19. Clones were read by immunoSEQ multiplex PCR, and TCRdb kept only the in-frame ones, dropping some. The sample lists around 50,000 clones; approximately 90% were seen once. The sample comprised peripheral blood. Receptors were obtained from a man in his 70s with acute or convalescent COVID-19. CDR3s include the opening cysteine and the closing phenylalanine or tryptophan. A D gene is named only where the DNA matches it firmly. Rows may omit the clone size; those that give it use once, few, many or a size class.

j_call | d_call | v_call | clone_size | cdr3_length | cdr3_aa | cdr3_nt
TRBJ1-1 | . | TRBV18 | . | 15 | CASSPRDLGNTEAFF | TGTGCCAGCTCGCCCAGGGATTTGGGAAACACTGAAGCTTTCTTT
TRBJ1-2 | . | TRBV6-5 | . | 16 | CASSYSHRLLNYGYTF | TGTGCCAGCAGTTACTCCCACAGGTTGCTCAACTATGGCTACACCTTC
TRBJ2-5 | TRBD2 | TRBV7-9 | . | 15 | CASTNSGGRQETQYF | TGTGCCAGCACCAATAGCGGGGGGAGACAAGAGACCCAGTACTTC
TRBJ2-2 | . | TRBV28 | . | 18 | CASSTPSGGGRNTGELFF | TGTGCCAGCAGCACTCCCAGTGGGGGCGGCAGGAACACCGGGGAGCTGTTTTTT
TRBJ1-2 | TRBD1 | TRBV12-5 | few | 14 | CASGLTGVNYGYTF | TGTGCTAGTGGTTTGACAGGGGTCAACTATGGCTACACCTTC
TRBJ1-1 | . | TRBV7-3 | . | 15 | CASSLTGQINTEAFF | TGTGCCAGCAGCTTAACCGGACAGATAAACACTGAAGCTTTCTTT
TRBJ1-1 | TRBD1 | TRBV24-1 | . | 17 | CATSWERTGLLNTEAFF | TGTGCCACCAGTTGGGAGCGGACAGGGCTTCTGAACACTGAAGCTTTCTTT
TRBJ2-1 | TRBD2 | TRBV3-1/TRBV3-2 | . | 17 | CASSPGSSGGNYNEQFF | TGTGCCAGCAGCCCGGGGTCTAGCGGGGGGAACTACAATGAGCAGTTCTTC
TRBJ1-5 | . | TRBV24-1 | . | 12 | CATSHSNQPQHF | TGTGCCACCAGCCATAGCAATCAGCCCCAGCATTTT
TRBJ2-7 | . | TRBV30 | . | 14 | CAWSAPPQQDEQYF | TGTGCCTGGAGTGCCCCACCCCAGCAGGACGAGCAGTACTTC
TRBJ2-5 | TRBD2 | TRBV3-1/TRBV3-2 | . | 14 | CASSVRGGGETQYF | TGTGCCAGCAGCGTGCGCGGCGGGGGGGAGACCCAGTACTTC
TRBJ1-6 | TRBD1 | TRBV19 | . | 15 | CASRPRDRGGSPLHF | TGTGCCAGTAGGCCTCGGGACAGGGGTGGTTCACCCCTCCACTTT
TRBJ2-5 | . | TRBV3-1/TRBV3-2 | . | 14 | CASSQRLSKETQYF | TGTGCCAGCAGCCAAAGACTATCGAAAGAGACCCAGTACTTC
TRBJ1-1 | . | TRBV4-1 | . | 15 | CASSQDPGSNTEAFF | TGCGCCAGCAGCCAAGATCCAGGCTCGAACACTGAAGCTTTCTTT
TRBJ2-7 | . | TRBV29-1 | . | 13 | CSVGSGVSYEQYF | TGCAGCGTTGGTTCGGGAGTGTCCTACGAGCAGTACTTC
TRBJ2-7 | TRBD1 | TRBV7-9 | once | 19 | CASSLTETGGRHPTYEQYF | TGTGCCAGCAGCCTGACTGAGACAGGGGGTCGGCACCCCACCTACGAGCAGTACTTC
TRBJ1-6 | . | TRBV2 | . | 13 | CATGQRVRSPLHF | TGTGCCACTGGACAGAGAGTTCGATCACCCCTCCACTTT
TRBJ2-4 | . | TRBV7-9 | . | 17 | CASSLEGQIIAKNIQYF | TGTGCCAGCAGCTTAGAGGGGCAGATTATAGCCAAAAACATTCAGTACTTC
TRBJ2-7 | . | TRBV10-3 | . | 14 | CAISGSSSSYEQYF | TGTGCCATCAGTGGGTCTAGCAGCTCCTACGAGCAGTACTTC
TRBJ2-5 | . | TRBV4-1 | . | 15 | CASSQWGQKRETQYF | TGCGCCAGCAGCCAATGGGGCCAGAAAAGGGAGACCCAGTACTTC
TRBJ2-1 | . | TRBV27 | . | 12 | CASSLGQGEQFF | TGTGCCAGCAGTTTAGGCCAGGGTGAGCAGTTCTTC
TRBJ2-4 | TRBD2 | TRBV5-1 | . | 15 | CASARTSGGRNIQYF | TGCGCCAGCGCTAGGACTAGCGGGGGTCGGAACATTCAGTACTTC
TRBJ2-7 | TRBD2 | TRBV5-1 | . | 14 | CASSRTSNNYEQYF | TGCGCCAGCAGCCGGACTAGCAACAACTACGAGCAGTACTTC
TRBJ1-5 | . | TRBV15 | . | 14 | CATREGPNNQPQHF | TGTGCCACCAGGGAGGGGCCGAACAATCAGCCCCAGCATTTT
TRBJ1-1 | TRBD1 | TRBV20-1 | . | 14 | CSASDRGLTTEAFF | TGCAGTGCTAGTGACAGGGGGCTAACTACTGAAGCTTTCTTT
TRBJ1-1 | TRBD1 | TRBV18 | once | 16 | CASSQLSGTANTEAFF | TGTGCCAGCTCACAACTATCCGGGACAGCGAACACTGAAGCTTTCTTT
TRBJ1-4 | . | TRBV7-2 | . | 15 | CASSWQGRWGEKLFF | TGTGCCAGCAGCTGGCAGGGAAGGTGGGGTGAAAAACTGTTTTTT
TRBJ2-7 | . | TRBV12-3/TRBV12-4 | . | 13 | CASSRQSSYEQYF | TGTGCCAGCAGCAGACAGAGCTCCTACGAGCAGTACTTC
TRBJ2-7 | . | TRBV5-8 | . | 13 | CASRLLGAHEQYF | TGTGCCAGCAGGTTATTGGGGGCCCACGAGCAGTACTTC
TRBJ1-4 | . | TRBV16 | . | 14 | CASSQSGGYEKLFF | TGTGCCAGCAGCCAATCGGGGGGTTATGAAAAACTGTTTTTT
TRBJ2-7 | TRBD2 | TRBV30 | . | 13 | CAWSSSTGTSDYF | TGTGCCTGGAGCTCCTCCACGGGGACTAGCGACTACTTC
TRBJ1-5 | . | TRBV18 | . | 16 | CASSFRRGEGNQPQHF | TGTGCCAGCTCATTCCGACGCGGTGAGGGCAATCAGCCCCAGCATTTT
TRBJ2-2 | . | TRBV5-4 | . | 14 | CASSSEKNTGELFF | TGTGCCAGCAGCTCCGAGAAAAACACCGGGGAGCTGTTTTTT
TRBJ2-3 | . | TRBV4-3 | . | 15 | CASSQGRGDTDTQYF | TGCGCCAGCAGCCAAGGCAGGGGGGATACAGATACGCAGTATTTT
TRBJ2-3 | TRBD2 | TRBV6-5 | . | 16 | CASSWDRGGGTDTQYF | TGTGCCAGCAGTTGGGACCGGGGGGGCGGCACAGATACGCAGTATTTT
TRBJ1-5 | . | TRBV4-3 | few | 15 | CASSQDFTGNQPQHF | TGCGCCAGCAGCCAAGATTTTACAGGCAATCAGCCCCAGCATTTT
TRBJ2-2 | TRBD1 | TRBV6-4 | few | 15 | CASRLQGAGTGELFF | TGTGCCAGCAGACTACAGGGGGCCGGCACCGGGGAGCTGTTTTTT
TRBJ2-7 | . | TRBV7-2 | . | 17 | CASSLGLGSSPPYEQYF | TGTGCCAGCAGCTTAGGGCTAGGGAGCTCTCCCCCCTACGAGCAGTACTTC
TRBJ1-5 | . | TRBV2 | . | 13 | CASSGQINQPQHF | TGTGCCAGCAGTGGTCAGATCAATCAGCCCCAGCATTTT
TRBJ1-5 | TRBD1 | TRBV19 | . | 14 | CASRGQYSNQPQHF | TGTGCCAGCAGGGGACAGTATAGCAATCAGCCCCAGCATTTT
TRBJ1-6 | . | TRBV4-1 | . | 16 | CASSQVWGLHNSPLHF | TGCGCCAGCAGCCAAGTCTGGGGGCTCCATAATTCACCCCTCCACTTT
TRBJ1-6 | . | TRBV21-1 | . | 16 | CASSKNNQGRNSPLHF | TGTGCCAGCAGCAAAAATAATCAGGGTAGGAATTCACCCCTCCACTTT
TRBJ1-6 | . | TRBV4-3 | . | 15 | CASSPATVPNSPLHF | TGCGCCAGCAGCCCTGCGACAGTACCTAATTCACCCCTCCACTTT
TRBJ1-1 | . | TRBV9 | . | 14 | CASSPLTVYTEAFF | TGTGCCAGCAGCCCCCTGACAGTATATACTGAAGCTTTCTTT
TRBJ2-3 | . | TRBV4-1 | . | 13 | CASSLTDTDTQYF | TGCGCCAGCAGCCTGACAGACACAGATACGCAGTATTTT
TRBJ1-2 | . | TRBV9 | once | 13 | CASSERTVGGYTF | TGTGCCAGCAGCGAGCGGACAGTTGGTGGCTACACCTTC
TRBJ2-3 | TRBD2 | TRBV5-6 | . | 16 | CASSLQTSGETFTQYF | TGTGCCAGCAGCTTGCAGACCAGCGGGGAAACCTTTACGCAGTATTTT
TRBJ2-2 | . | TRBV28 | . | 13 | CASRDTYTGELFF | TGTGCCAGCAGGGACACCTACACCGGGGAGCTGTTTTTT
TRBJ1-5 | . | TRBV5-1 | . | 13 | CASSSGSNQPQHF | TGCGCCAGCAGCTCAGGGTCAAATCAGCCCCAGCATTTT
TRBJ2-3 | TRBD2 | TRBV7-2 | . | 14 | CAGAASGSTDTQYF | TGTGCCGGAGCGGCTAGCGGATCCACAGATACGCAGTATTTT
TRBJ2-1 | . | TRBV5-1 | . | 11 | CASSPGTEQFF | TGCGCCAGCAGCCCCGGGACAGAGCAGTTCTTC
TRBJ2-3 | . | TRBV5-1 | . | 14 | CASSISTSGRTQYF | TGCGCCAGCAGCATTAGCACCTCGGGAAGGACGCAGTATTTT
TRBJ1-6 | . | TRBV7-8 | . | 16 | CASSPSSEMKNSPLHF | TGTGCCAGCAGCCCTAGCTCCGAGATGAAAAATTCACCCCTCCACTTT
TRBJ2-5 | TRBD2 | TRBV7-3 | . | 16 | CASSHLAGGPQETQYF | TGTGCCAGCAGCCACCTAGCGGGGGGACCCCAAGAGACCCAGTACTTC
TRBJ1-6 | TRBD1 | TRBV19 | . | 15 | CASSRDRKNNSPLHF | TGTGCCAGTAGCCGGGACAGAAAGAATAATTCACCCCTCCACTTT
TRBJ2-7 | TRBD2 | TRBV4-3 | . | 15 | CASSQGLAENYEQYF | TGCGCCAGCAGCCAAGGACTAGCGGAGAACTACGAGCAGTACTTC
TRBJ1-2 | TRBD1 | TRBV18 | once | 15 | CASSPPTGGDYGYTF | TGTGCCAGCTCACCACCCACAGGGGGAGACTATGGCTACACCTTC
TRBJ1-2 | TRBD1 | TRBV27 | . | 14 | CATKGQGFGYGYTF | TGTGCCACCAAGGGACAGGGGTTTGGGTATGGCTACACCTTC
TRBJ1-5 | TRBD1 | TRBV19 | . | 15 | CASKGDRGWNQPQHF | TGTGCCAGTAAGGGGGACAGGGGTTGGAATCAGCCCCAGCATTTT